The clone carrying this T cell receptor (beta chain) was observed a few times. PCR was performed a second time for 7 to 11 cycles using a sample-barcoded 5' primer and a J-beta primer mix. TCRdb re-called the 5' RACE reads with MiXCR, one entry per CDR3 protein. Counted here are around 1,500,000 distinct CDR3 sequences, roughly 27% occurring once; the ten biggest clones make up less than 9.5%. Germline V lookup: CDR1 SGHKS, CDR2 YYEKEE (reference sequence). J lost 7 bases, V lost 2 bases, and 7 bases had no gene match. This CDR3 has 15 amino acids. The sample comes from a study of blood T cells in healthy people across ages.

Sequenced: blood. The receptor was isolated from a woman aged 25 to 45 in good health. The genes are TRBV5-5 and TRBJ1-1; 11 bases are a match to TRBD1. The CDR3 DNA sequence: TGTGCCAGCAGCTTATATGGGACAGGGGGTCTTGAAGCTTTCTTT. Protein product: CASSLYGTGGLEAFF.